This is a list of T cell receptor beta chains from one sample in a study of T-cell memory formation after mild COVID-19. A single record per CDR3 protein comes from TCRdb applying MiXCR to the 5' RACE reads. The sample yields 150,000 to 200,000 distinct CDR3 sequences, more than 9% seen once. Sequenced material: PBMCs or a T cell subset sorted from them (not recorded which). These receptors were taken from a man younger than 35 who had mild COVID-19 (a few samples of this study predate the infection). Cell type and time point are not known. Each CDR3 is given without its conserved first and last residue. Each record gives: J gene, D gene, clone size, V gene, CDR3 protein. A D gene is named only where the DNA matches it firmly. Clone size is not always given. Where it is, it says once, few, many or a class for expanded clones.

J: TRBJ1-1
D: NA
size: few
V: TRBV28
CDR3: ASSQQGAEAF

J: TRBJ1-1
D: NA
size: few
V: TRBV5-1
CDR3: ASSSGGRNTEAF

J: TRBJ2-1
D: NA
size: few
V: TRBV4-2
CDR3: ASSQDPRDTYNEQF

J: TRBJ2-3
D: TRBD1
size: few
V: TRBV5-1
CDR3: ASGTGFADTQY

J: TRBJ1-5
D: NA
size: NA
V: TRBV5-1
CDR3: ASSFEVENQPQH

J: TRBJ1-4
D: NA
size: NA
V: TRBV2
CDR3: ATRPESTNEKLF

J: TRBJ2-3
D: NA
size: NA
V: TRBV20-1
CDR3: SAPFMDTQY

J: TRBJ2-5
D: TRBD1
size: many
V: TRBV5-1
CDR3: ASSPLTGGLETQY

J: TRBJ2-1
D: NA
size: NA
V: TRBV28
CDR3: ASSYYNEQF

J: TRBJ2-7
D: TRBD2
size: few
V: TRBV7-2
CDR3: ASSLDGTSSYEQY

J: TRBJ2-4
D: NA
size: NA
V: TRBV28
CDR3: ASSSAGTLENIQY

J: TRBJ2-5
D: NA
size: NA
V: TRBV6-5
CDR3: ASSWDRETQY

J: TRBJ1-5
D: TRBD1
size: few
V: TRBV20-1
CDR3: SARTGTAGNQPQH

J: TRBJ2-1
D: TRBD1
size: NA
V: TRBV12-3/TRBV12-4
CDR3: ASSPGLGQGPNEQF

J: TRBJ2-1
D: TRBD2
size: many
V: TRBV7-8
CDR3: ASSLGTSSEQF

J: TRBJ1-1
D: NA
size: NA
V: TRBV12-3/TRBV12-4
CDR3: ASSLETEAF

J: TRBJ1-1
D: NA
size: many
V: TRBV29-1
CDR3: SVEKGWDTEAF

J: TRBJ2-3
D: NA
size: NA
V: TRBV2
CDR3: AARTDTDTQY

J: TRBJ2-2
D: NA
size: NA
V: TRBV4-2
CDR3: ASSQDTTSGELF

J: TRBJ1-2
D: NA
size: NA
V: TRBV20-1
CDR3: SASLAGYGYT

J: TRBJ2-1
D: NA
size: once
V: TRBV2
CDR3: ASRGDFEEQF

J: TRBJ2-3
D: NA
size: NA
V: TRBV4-1
CDR3: ASSPAAGRVADTQY

J: TRBJ2-1
D: NA
size: NA
V: TRBV12-3/TRBV12-4
CDR3: ASSLFVGAGNEQF

J: TRBJ2-3
D: NA
size: many
V: TRBV28
CDR3: ASSLPGQTDTQY

J: TRBJ1-2
D: NA
size: many
V: TRBV30
CDR3: AWSVQASYGYT

J: TRBJ1-5
D: NA
size: few
V: TRBV6-6
CDR3: ASSRGMESQPQH

J: TRBJ2-5
D: TRBD2
size: NA
V: TRBV7-7
CDR3: ASSFGSGGSGETQY

J: TRBJ1-2
D: TRBD1
size: NA
V: TRBV18
CDR3: ASSQDRSNYGYT

J: TRBJ2-5
D: TRBD2
size: NA
V: TRBV18
CDR3: ASSRRLTSGEQETQY

J: TRBJ2-7
D: NA
size: many
V: TRBV20-1
CDR3: SVEDLSYEQY

J: TRBJ1-2
D: TRBD1
size: NA
V: TRBV7-2
CDR3: ASSQDRDDGYT

J: TRBJ2-3
D: TRBD1
size: few
V: TRBV27
CDR3: ASSFDRAADTQY

J: TRBJ2-5
D: TRBD2
size: NA
V: TRBV7-2
CDR3: ASSRTGGYQETQY

J: TRBJ2-3
D: NA
size: many
V: TRBV7-2
CDR3: ASSPLNVVGTDTQY

J: TRBJ1-1
D: TRBD1
size: NA
V: TRBV29-1
CDR3: SGQGRDTEAF

J: TRBJ1-1
D: NA
size: many
V: TRBV10-3
CDR3: AISGVQTEAF

J: TRBJ1-1
D: NA
size: many
V: TRBV6-6
CDR3: ASSYHLNTEAF

J: TRBJ1-6
D: TRBD1
size: few
V: TRBV6-5
CDR3: ASRGTGGTPLH

J: TRBJ1-2
D: TRBD1
size: NA
V: TRBV6-5
CDR3: ASSYRDRDSGYT

J: TRBJ1-5
D: NA
size: NA
V: TRBV3-1
CDR3: ASSPLPNQPQH

J: TRBJ1-6
D: NA
size: NA
V: TRBV20-1
CDR3: SARDGQPYNSPLH

J: TRBJ2-1
D: NA
size: few
V: TRBV15
CDR3: ATSRFTGLEQF

J: TRBJ2-7
D: TRBD1
size: NA
V: TRBV20-1
CDR3: SARARTGGQFYEQY

J: TRBJ2-5
D: NA
size: NA
V: TRBV5-1
CDR3: ASSVGEVETQY

J: TRBJ2-3
D: NA
size: few
V: TRBV11-2
CDR3: ASSLVKDTQY

J: TRBJ2-6
D: NA
size: few
V: TRBV5-1
CDR3: ASSFWSISGANVLT

J: TRBJ1-2
D: NA
size: few
V: TRBV2
CDR3: ASSDRGGGGYT

J: TRBJ2-3
D: TRBD2
size: many
V: TRBV7-9
CDR3: ASSPLGTSGADTQY

J: TRBJ2-5
D: NA
size: few
V: TRBV12-3/TRBV12-4
CDR3: ASIRGGTETQY